The rows below give T cell receptor beta chains drawn from one sample of a study of post-analysis software for immune sequencing data. Via MiXCR, TCRdb re-called the PCR reads, giving one row per CDR3 protein. This sample has 350,000 to 450,000 distinct CDR3 sequences, with approximately 39% found just once. Sequencing used blood. The receptors shown here come from a girl aged 2-10 years with multiple sclerosis. CDR3s include the opening cysteine and the closing phenylalanine or tryptophan. The size entry is marked missing in some rows and otherwise reads once, few, many or a size class.

TRBJ2-7 | TRBV18 | - | CASSPPGRGAEQYF
TRBJ2-2 | TRBV5-1 | - | CASRIPGTLAGERFF
TRBJ2-5 | TRBV29-1 | few | CSVGRNFGETQYF
TRBJ1-2 | TRBV7-9 | - | CASSFQGHLSGGYTF
TRBJ1-2 | TRBV3-1 | - | CASTGRDRANYGYTF
TRBJ1-4 | TRBV5-1 | few | CASSLDPGHPATNEKLFF
TRBJ2-5 | TRBV4-1 | few | CASSPLSRETQYF
TRBJ1-2 | TRBV20-1 | once | CSAREAFPNGYTF
TRBJ1-2 | TRBV12-3/TRBV12-4 | - | CASSLKGARGYGYTF
TRBJ2-7 | TRBV5-1 | - | CASSLSSSGGYEQYF
TRBJ1-2 | TRBV28 | - | CASSLLDSNYGYTF
TRBJ2-1 | TRBV29-1 | - | CSVGGGGGPSEQFF
TRBJ1-4 | TRBV6-6 | few | CASSYEVAGPEKLFF
TRBJ2-3 | TRBV15 | - | CATSRRVGGPASDTQYF
TRBJ2-1 | TRBV12-3/TRBV12-4 | - | CASSLGDPRPFF
TRBJ1-1 | TRBV6-6 | - | CASSYRPGTGETEAFF
TRBJ1-2 | TRBV7-8 | - | CASSFSTDHYGYTF
TRBJ2-1 | TRBV12-5 | once | CAGGLTSGNINEQFF
TRBJ2-3 | TRBV12-3/TRBV12-4 | - | CATDRGPRGAQYF
TRBJ1-2 | TRBV29-1 | - | CSVEDGTPGGYGYTF
TRBJ2-3 | TRBV29-1 | - | CSVEVGRGTDTQYF
TRBJ2-3 | TRBV20-1 | - | CSARGPSDSTDTQYF
TRBJ1-5 | TRBV12-3/TRBV12-4 | - | CASSFRPGGFPQHF
TRBJ2-3 | TRBV5-1 | - | CASSPLRGLGTDTQYF